A selection of T cell receptor beta chains follows, all from one sample in a study of PD-L1 blockade in urothelial cancer. Method: immunoSEQ multiplex PCR; TCRdb's copy keeps in-frame clones and lacks some. The sample holds some 90,000 clones, about 89% seen once. The sample consisted of PBMCs, taken around atezolizumab (anti-PD-L1) treatment. Every receptor here comes from a woman older than 75 with urothelial cancer. CDR3s include the opening cysteine and the closing phenylalanine or tryptophan. A D gene is named only where the DNA matches it firmly. Rows may omit the clone size; those that give it use once, few, many or a size class.

J gene: TRBJ2-2; V gene: TRBV6-5; D gene: NA; clone size: NA; CDR3 DNA: TGTGCCAGCAGTTATTTCAGGAACACCGGGGAGCTGTTTTTT; CDR3 protein: CASSYFRNTGELFF
J gene: TRBJ1-2; V gene: TRBV7-9; D gene: NA; clone size: NA; CDR3 DNA: TGTGCCAGCAGCCCCGTCAACAACAAGTATGGCTACACCTTC; CDR3 protein: CASSPVNNKYGYTF
J gene: TRBJ2-3; V gene: TRBV27; D gene: TRBD2; clone size: NA; CDR3 DNA: TGTGCCAGCAGTTCCGGGACTAGCGGGGTCACAGATACGCAGTATTTT; CDR3 protein: CASSSGTSGVTDTQYF
J gene: TRBJ2-2; V gene: TRBV2; D gene: NA; clone size: NA; CDR3 DNA: TGTGCCAGCAGATCCCGAGTCTTACTCGGGGAGCTGTTTTTT; CDR3 protein: CASRSRVLLGELFF
J gene: TRBJ1-2; V gene: TRBV7-2; D gene: TRBD1; clone size: NA; CDR3 DNA: TGTGCCAGCAGCCAACACAGGGGGGCGAATGGATACACCTTC; CDR3 protein: CASSQHRGANGYTF
J gene: TRBJ2-7; V gene: TRBV30; D gene: TRBD1; clone size: once; CDR3 DNA: TGTGCCTGGAAACAGGGGACCTACGAGCAGTACTTC; CDR3 protein: CAWKQGTYEQYF
J gene: TRBJ2-7; V gene: TRBV7-2; D gene: NA; clone size: NA; CDR3 DNA: TGTGCCAGCAGCTCTTCCACACCTTACGAGCAGTACTTC; CDR3 protein: CASSSSTPYEQYF
J gene: TRBJ2-5; V gene: TRBV15; D gene: TRBD2; clone size: NA; CDR3 DNA: TGTGCCACCAGCAGAGATCTTCCCGGGAGGAGTGGAGAGACCCAGTACTTC; CDR3 protein: CATSRDLPGRSGETQYF
J gene: TRBJ2-1; V gene: TRBV10-3; D gene: NA; clone size: NA; CDR3 DNA: TGTGCCATCAGTGGGTCTAGCGCCTTCTACAATGAGCAGTTCTTC; CDR3 protein: CAISGSSAFYNEQFF
J gene: TRBJ2-1; V gene: TRBV28; D gene: TRBD2; clone size: NA; CDR3 DNA: TGTGCCAGCACCCCCCCAGGCGGGAGGCCACACTCCTACAATGAGCAGTTCTTC; CDR3 protein: CASTPPGGRPHSYNEQFF
J gene: TRBJ1-2; V gene: TRBV28; D gene: NA; clone size: NA; CDR3 DNA: TGTGCCAGCAGTCTGCTCCTATTGCCCTATGGCTACACCTTC; CDR3 protein: CASSLLLLPYGYTF
J gene: TRBJ1-4; V gene: TRBV2; D gene: TRBD1; clone size: NA; CDR3 DNA: TGTGCCAGCAGCTTACCTGGACAGGGTGAAAAACTGTTTTTT; CDR3 protein: CASSLPGQGEKLFF
J gene: TRBJ1-5; V gene: TRBV7-2; D gene: TRBD1; clone size: NA; CDR3 DNA: TGTGCCAGCAGCACTAGTGGGACAGCCAGCAATCAGCCCCAGCATTTT; CDR3 protein: CASSTSGTASNQPQHF
J gene: TRBJ2-7; V gene: TRBV7-6; D gene: NA; clone size: few; CDR3 DNA: TGTGCCAGCAGCCCACTTAGTCGGGACTACGAGCAGTACTTC; CDR3 protein: CASSPLSRDYEQYF
J gene: TRBJ2-5; V gene: TRBV29-1; D gene: NA; clone size: NA; CDR3 DNA: TGCAGCGCCCAGAGGGGGGGAGGGCCAGAGACCCAGTACTTC; CDR3 protein: CSAQRGGGPETQYF
J gene: TRBJ2-7; V gene: TRBV28; D gene: NA; clone size: once; CDR3 DNA: TGTGCCAGCAGCCGACAGGTGGCCTACGAGCAGTACTTC; CDR3 protein: CASSRQVAYEQYF
J gene: TRBJ1-4; V gene: TRBV5-1; D gene: NA; clone size: few; CDR3 DNA: TGCGCCAGCAGCTTGGCGGGTGCAACTAATGAAAAACTGTTTTTT; CDR3 protein: CASSLAGATNEKLFF
J gene: TRBJ1-1; V gene: TRBV10-3; D gene: TRBD1; clone size: NA; CDR3 DNA: TGTGCCATCAGTTACGGGACAGTCAACACTGAAGCTTTCTTT; CDR3 protein: CAISYGTVNTEAFF
J gene: TRBJ1-2; V gene: TRBV6-1; D gene: NA; clone size: NA; CDR3 DNA: TGTGCCAGCAGTGAAAGAGGGCAGCTAGGCTATGGCTACACCTTC; CDR3 protein: CASSERGQLGYGYTF
J gene: TRBJ1-1; V gene: TRBV19; D gene: NA; clone size: few; CDR3 DNA: TGTGCCACCTACCGGAACACTGAAGCTTTCTTT; CDR3 protein: CATYRNTEAFF
J gene: TRBJ1-2; V gene: TRBV19; D gene: NA; clone size: NA; CDR3 DNA: TGTGCCAGTATGCGTTTGGCAGGGAGGTCAGTCTACACCTTC; CDR3 protein: CASMRLAGRSVYTF
J gene: TRBJ2-1; V gene: TRBV7-7; D gene: TRBD2; clone size: NA; CDR3 DNA: TGTGCCAGCAGCTTAGGGCCAACTAGCGTTGTCTCCTACAATGAGCAGTTCTTC; CDR3 protein: CASSLGPTSVVSYNEQFF
J gene: TRBJ2-1; V gene: TRBV10-1; D gene: TRBD2; clone size: NA; CDR3 DNA: TGCGCCAGCAGTGGCGCTAGCGGGTTCGACAATGAGCAGTTCTTC; CDR3 protein: CASSGASGFDNEQFF
J gene: TRBJ1-1; V gene: TRBV5-1; D gene: NA; clone size: NA; CDR3 DNA: TGCGCCAGCAGCTTGGTGGCAGGGTCAGAATCCGCGGCTTTCTTT; CDR3 protein: CASSLVAGSESAAFF
J gene: TRBJ2-3; V gene: TRBV11-3; D gene: NA; clone size: NA; CDR3 DNA: TGTGCCAGCAGCTTAGAGGGCGATACGCAGTATTTT; CDR3 protein: CASSLEGDTQYF
J gene: TRBJ2-7; V gene: TRBV6-1; D gene: TRBD1; clone size: NA; CDR3 DNA: TGTGCCAGCCGAAACAGGGGGGCCGGCGAGCAGTACTTC; CDR3 protein: CASRNRGAGEQYF
J gene: TRBJ1-1; V gene: TRBV7-8; D gene: TRBD1; clone size: NA; CDR3 DNA: TGTGCCAGCACCCTTACCACAGGGGCAACTTTCTTT; CDR3 protein: CASTLTTGATFF
J gene: TRBJ1-5; V gene: TRBV9; D gene: NA; clone size: few; CDR3 DNA: TGTGCCAGCAGCGGGGGAGGCGGAAATCAGCCCCAGCATTTT; CDR3 protein: CASSGGGGNQPQHF
J gene: TRBJ2-1; V gene: TRBV19; D gene: NA; clone size: NA; CDR3 DNA: TGTGCCAGTAGTATAGTGAGGAGCGGTGAGCAGTTCTTC; CDR3 protein: CASSIVRSGEQFF
J gene: TRBJ1-5; V gene: TRBV28; D gene: NA; clone size: NA; CDR3 DNA: TGTGCCAGCAGTTTATCAGGTGGAAATCAGCCCCAGCATTTT; CDR3 protein: CASSLSGGNQPQHF
J gene: TRBJ2-7; V gene: TRBV11-2; D gene: TRBD1; clone size: NA; CDR3 DNA: TGTGCCAGCAGCCGGGACAGGGAGACCGAGCAGTACTTC; CDR3 protein: CASSRDRETEQYF
J gene: TRBJ2-1; V gene: TRBV28; D gene: NA; clone size: NA; CDR3 DNA: TGTGCCAGCAGTACGGCGGGAAGATCCTACAATGAGCAGTTCTTC; CDR3 protein: CASSTAGRSYNEQFF
J gene: TRBJ2-3; V gene: TRBV7-8; D gene: TRBD2; clone size: NA; CDR3 DNA: TGTGCCAGCAGTCGGGGAAGACGGGGGGCAGATACGCAGTATTTT; CDR3 protein: CASSRGRRGADTQYF
J gene: TRBJ2-7; V gene: TRBV5-1; D gene: TRBD2; clone size: NA; CDR3 DNA: TGCGCCAGCAGCCCTGGACTAGCAGGGACTTACGAGCAGTACTTC; CDR3 protein: CASSPGLAGTYEQYF
J gene: TRBJ1-1; V gene: TRBV7-9; D gene: NA; clone size: NA; CDR3 DNA: TGTGCCAGCAGCCCAAATCAGGGAGGCACTGAAGCTTTCTTT; CDR3 protein: CASSPNQGGTEAFF
J gene: TRBJ1-5; V gene: TRBV27; D gene: TRBD1; clone size: once; CDR3 DNA: TGTGCCAGCAGTTTATCGGACAGGGGGTATGGCAATCAGCCCCAGCATTTT; CDR3 protein: CASSLSDRGYGNQPQHF
J gene: TRBJ1-4; V gene: TRBV30; D gene: TRBD1; clone size: NA; CDR3 DNA: TGTGCCAGCATTAACCCGGGACAGATGCGGGAAAAACTGTTTTTT; CDR3 protein: CASINPGQMREKLFF
J gene: TRBJ2-7; V gene: TRBV14; D gene: NA; clone size: NA; CDR3 DNA: TGTGCCAGCAGCCAAGGCCTGACAGCCTCCTACGAGCAGTACTTC; CDR3 protein: CASSQGLTASYEQYF
J gene: TRBJ2-7; V gene: TRBV16; D gene: NA; clone size: NA; CDR3 DNA: TGTGCCAGCAGCCAAATCCCTGCATGGCAGGTGTCCTACGAGCAGTACTTC; CDR3 protein: CASSQIPAWQVSYEQYF
J gene: TRBJ1-2; V gene: TRBV30; D gene: NA; clone size: NA; CDR3 DNA: TGTGCCTGGGTTTTCGCGAGGGGCTACACCTTC; CDR3 protein: CAWVFARGYTF
J gene: TRBJ1-1; V gene: TRBV19; D gene: NA; clone size: once; CDR3 DNA: TGTGCCAGTATTGCGGGGCGCCCCCTGAACACTGAAGCTTTCTTT; CDR3 protein: CASIAGRPLNTEAFF
J gene: TRBJ2-1; V gene: TRBV27; D gene: TRBD2; clone size: NA; CDR3 DNA: TGTGCCAGCAGAGGGACTAGCGCTAGCTCCTACAATGAGCAGTTCTTC; CDR3 protein: CASRGTSASSYNEQFF
J gene: TRBJ2-7; V gene: TRBV2; D gene: TRBD2; clone size: NA; CDR3 DNA: TGTGCCAGCATCCCCAGCGGGACTGGTGACTACGAGCAGTACTTC; CDR3 protein: CASIPSGTGDYEQYF
J gene: TRBJ2-7; V gene: TRBV30; D gene: TRBD1; clone size: NA; CDR3 DNA: TGTGCCTGGGGTCAAACGGGACAGCGATACTTC; CDR3 protein: CAWGQTGQRYF
J gene: TRBJ1-4; V gene: TRBV28; D gene: NA; clone size: NA; CDR3 DNA: TGTGCCAGCAGCCCCGTCGCGGGGGGAAAACTGTTTTTT; CDR3 protein: CASSPVAGGKLFF
J gene: TRBJ2-7; V gene: TRBV5-3; D gene: NA; clone size: once; CDR3 DNA: TGTGCCAGAAGCTTCCCCCGGGAGCGGACCTACGAGCAGTACTTC; CDR3 protein: CARSFPRERTYEQYF
J gene: TRBJ1-1; V gene: TRBV15; D gene: NA; clone size: NA; CDR3 DNA: TGTGCCACCAGCACGTACGGTGAAGCTTTCTTT; CDR3 protein: CATSTYGEAFF
J gene: TRBJ1-5; V gene: TRBV6-6; D gene: NA; clone size: NA; CDR3 DNA: TGTGCCAGTGTGGGGGCCGGAACCAATCAGCCCCAGCATTTT; CDR3 protein: CASVGAGTNQPQHF
J gene: TRBJ1-1; V gene: TRBV2; D gene: NA; clone size: NA; CDR3 DNA: TGTGCCAGCAGTCTGGGGGGGGAGGCTTTCTTT; CDR3 protein: CASSLGGEAFF
J gene: TRBJ1-3; V gene: TRBV28; D gene: TRBD1; clone size: NA; CDR3 DNA: TGTGCCAGCAGTTTGGACAGGGGTGCTGGAAACACCATATATTTT; CDR3 protein: CASSLDRGAGNTIYF